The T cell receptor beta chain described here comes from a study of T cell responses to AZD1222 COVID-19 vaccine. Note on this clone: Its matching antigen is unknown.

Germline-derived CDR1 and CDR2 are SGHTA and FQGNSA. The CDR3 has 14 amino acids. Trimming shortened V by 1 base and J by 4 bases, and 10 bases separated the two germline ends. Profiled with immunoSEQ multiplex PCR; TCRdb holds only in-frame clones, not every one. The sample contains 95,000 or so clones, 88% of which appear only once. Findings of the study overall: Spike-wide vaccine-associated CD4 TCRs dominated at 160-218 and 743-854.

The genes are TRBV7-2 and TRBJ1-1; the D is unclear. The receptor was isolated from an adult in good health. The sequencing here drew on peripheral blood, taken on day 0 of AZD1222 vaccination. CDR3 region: CASSLVTMGTEAFF. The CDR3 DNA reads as TGTGCCAGCAGCTTAGTTACGATGGGCACTGAAGCTTTCTTT.